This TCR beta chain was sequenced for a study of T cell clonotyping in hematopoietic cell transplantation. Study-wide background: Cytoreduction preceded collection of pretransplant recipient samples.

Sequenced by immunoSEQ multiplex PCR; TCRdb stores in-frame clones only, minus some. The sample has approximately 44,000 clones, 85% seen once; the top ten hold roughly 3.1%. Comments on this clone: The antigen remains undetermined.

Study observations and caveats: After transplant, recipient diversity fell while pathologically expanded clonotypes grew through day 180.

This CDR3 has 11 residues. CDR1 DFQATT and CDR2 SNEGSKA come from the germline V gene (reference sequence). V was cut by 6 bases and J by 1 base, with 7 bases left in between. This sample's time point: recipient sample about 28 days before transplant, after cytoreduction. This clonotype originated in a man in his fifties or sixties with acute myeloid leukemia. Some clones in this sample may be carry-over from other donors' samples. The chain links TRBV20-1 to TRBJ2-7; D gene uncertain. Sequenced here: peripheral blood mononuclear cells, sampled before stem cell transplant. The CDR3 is CSAPHSYEQYF. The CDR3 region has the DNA TGCAGTGCGCCACATTCCTACGAGCAGTACTTC.